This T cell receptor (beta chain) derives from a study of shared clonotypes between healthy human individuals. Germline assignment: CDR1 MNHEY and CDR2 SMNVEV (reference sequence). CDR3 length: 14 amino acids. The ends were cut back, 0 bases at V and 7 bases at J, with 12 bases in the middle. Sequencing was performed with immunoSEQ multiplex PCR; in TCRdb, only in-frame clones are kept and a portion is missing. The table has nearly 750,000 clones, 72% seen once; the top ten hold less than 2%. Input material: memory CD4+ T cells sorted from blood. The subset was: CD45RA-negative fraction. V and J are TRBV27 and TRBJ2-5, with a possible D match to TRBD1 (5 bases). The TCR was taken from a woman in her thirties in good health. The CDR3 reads CASSLSEGVGTQYF. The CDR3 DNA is TGTGCCAGCAGTTTATCGGAAGGGGTAGGGACCCAGTACTTC.